The 17 T cell receptor delta chains below all came from one sample that was sequenced in a study of gamma-delta chains in newborns, infants, children. TCRdb used CATT to re-call clones from the reads. The data hold fewer than 8,500 delta-chain clones, with roughly 0.71% observed a single time. The sample consisted of blood. These receptors all come from a child who was a newborn, infant or young child, either healthy, febrile or measles-vaccinated (not recorded which).

This clone has more than one count but fewer than ten. A read error may explain this, as a much larger clone is one base away. Other nucleotide sequences from this sample produce the same CDR3. The chain couples TRDV2 to TRDJ3; 9 bases map to TRDD3. CDR1 and CDR2 (germline): GEAIGNYY, EKD. The CDR3 length is 17 residues. The CDR3 DNA reads as TGTGCCTGCGACATACTGGGGGACACCTGGGACACCCGACAGATGTTTTTC. Amino acids: CACDILGDTWDTRQMFF.

A word on this clone: It is likely a read error: a sequence one base away is far more abundant. At the DNA level, this CDR3 is encoded by other sequences in the same sample as well. The rearrangement joins TRDV2 to TRDJ3; 11 bases are shared with TRDD3. With 7 bases clipped from V and 1 base from J, the junction kept 8 bases outside the gene matches. The CDR3 spans 18 residues. Germline lookup yields CDR1 GEAIGNYY and CDR2 EKD. The CDR3 is CACDLLGDISWDTRQMFF. The CDR3 nucleotides are TGTGCCTGCGATCTACTGGGGGATATTTCCTGGGACACCCGACAGATGTTTTTC.

In this sample, this clone turned up a few times. The protein that TCRdb holds for this DNA derives from a much larger clone and differs from the translated DNA at residue 7, which likely indicates a read error; the protein shown here is translated from the DNA. The rearrangement joins TRDV2 to TRDJ3; 10 nucleotides agree with TRDD3. This CDR3 contains 19 residues. Germline values: CDR1 GEAIGNYY, CDR2 EKD. V was pared by 1 base and J by 3 bases, with 8 bases of the junction left unmatched. CDR3 loop: CACDTSRGIRGWDTRQMFF. Here the CDR3 DNA reads TGTGCCTGTGACACGTCCCGGGGGATACGAGGCTGGGACACCCGACAGATGTTTTTC.

This clone is labeled medium-sized. Other DNA sequences of this sample code for an identical CDR3. The chain recombines TRDV2 with TRDJ3, with a tentative D call TRDD3 (5 bases). V was shortened by 0 bases and J by 0 bases, with 14 bases between the two germline ends. Germline V gene lookup returns CDR1 GEAIGNYY and CDR2 EKD. CDR3 length: 19 residues. The CDR3 is CACDTVAGRSSWDTRQMFF. The CDR3, as DNA: TGTGCCTGTGACACCGTGGCTGGGCGCAGCTCCTGGGACACCCGACAGATGTTTTTC.

This clone was seen a few times. TCRdb's protein and the translated DNA diverge at residue 13; the protein reported here is the translation of the DNA. The gene calls are TRDV2 and TRDJ2, with 11 positions matching TRDD3. CDR1 is GEAIGNYY, CDR2 EKD, per germline. CDR3 length: 19 residues. Germline trimming cut 3 bases from V and 3 bases from J; bases unmatched to any gene: 14. Here the CDR3 reads CACDAMYWGIKGMTAQLFF. In DNA, the CDR3 is TGTGCCTGTGACGCGATGTACTGGGGGATAAAGGGGATGACAGCACAACTCTTCTTT.

This clone ranks as medium-sized. This chain connects TRDV2 to TRDJ3; the D gene could be TRDD2 or TRDD3 (5 bases each). CDR3 length: 19 residues. V lost 3 bases and J 0 bases, leaving 17 bases between the germline ends. Germline lookup yields CDR1 GEAIGNYY and CDR2 EKD. CDR3 nucleotide sequence: TGTGCCTGTGACCGGTTCGGGGGGCCTACCTCCTGGGACACCCGACAGATGTTTTTC. Its protein is CACDRFGGPTSWDTRQMFF.

In regard to this clone: TCRdb assigns this DNA the protein of a much larger clone, which departs from its translation at residue 8; this likely reflects a read error, and the protein shown comes from translating the DNA. V gene TRDV2 combines with J gene TRDJ3; D gene unclear. CDR3 length: 18 residues. The germline V gene encodes CDR1 GEAIGNYY and CDR2 EKD. V was trimmed by 0 bases and J by 0 bases, leaving 11 bases between them. This CDR3 reads CACDTVGRYSWDTRQMFF. The CDR3 nucleotides read TGTGCCTGTGACACCGTCGGGAGATACTCCTGGGACACCCGACAGATGTTTTTC.

In its sample, this clone was seen a few times. This DNA's translation differs at residue 10 from TCRdb's protein, which comes from a much larger clone; a read error is likely, and the protein shown is translated from the DNA. This sequence joins TRDV2 and TRDJ3; D might be TRDD3 (5 bases). The CDR3 runs 16 residues. Germline values: CDR1 GEAIGNYY, CDR2 EKD. In DNA, the CDR3 is TGTGCCTGTGACCCTTGGAGCTCCTGGGAAACCCGACAGATGTTTTTC. This sequence encodes CACDPWSSWETRQMFF.

This clone has a handful of counts. This DNA translates differently at residue 10 from the TCRdb protein, which is that of a much larger clone; a read error is likely, and the protein shown is the DNA's own translation. Other DNA sequences within the sample encode an identical CDR3. The chain recombines TRDV2 with TRDJ3, with TRDD3 identical over 8 bases. The CDR3 has 18 amino acids. The junction had 5 bases not matched to a gene; V was cut back by 0 bases and J by 2 bases. Per germline, CDR1 GEAIGNYY and CDR2 EKD. The CDR3 nucleotides read TGTGCCTGTGACACCGGCTGGGGGAGCCCCTGGGACACCCGACAGATGTTTTTC. This gives the protein CACDTGWGSPWDTRQMFF.

A note on this clone: It may be a read error: a sequence one base away is much more abundant. This chain links TRDV2 with TRDJ3, with a tentative D call TRDD3 (6 bases). CDR1 and CDR2 (germline): GEAIGNYY, EKD. The CDR3 covers 19 residues. The V gene lost 0 bases and the J gene lost 0 bases, with 14 bases spanning the gap. CDR3 nucleotide sequence: TGTGCCTGTGACACCGCCCTGGGGACCATCTCCTGGGACACCCGACAGATGTTTTTC. This translates into CACDTALGTISWDTRQMFF.

A few counts support this clone. TCRdb attributes to this sequence the protein of a much larger clone, which differs from the DNA translation at residue 9; a read error is likely, and the protein displayed is translated from the DNA. The chain employs TRDV2 and TRDJ3, with 11 positions matching TRDD3. Germline assignment: CDR1 GEAIGNYY and CDR2 EKD. This CDR3 has 19 amino acids. The J segment lost 0 bases and the V segment lost 2 bases, leaving 5 bases of the junction unmatched. The CDR3 coding sequence is TGTGCCTGTGACATACTGGGGGATATGAGCTCCTGGGACACCCGACAGATGTTTTTC. This translates into CACDILGDMSSWDTRQMFF.

In this sample, this clone turned up a few times. One base away lies a much larger clone, so this may be a sequencing read error. In the same sample, other DNA sequences code for this CDR3. The chain is built from TRDV2 and TRDJ3, with 10 bases matching TRDD3. CDR3 length equals 20 residues. Germline assignment: CDR1 GEAIGNYY and CDR2 EKD. The CDR3, as DNA: TGTGCCTGTGATCGGGTGACTGGGGGATTCACCTCCTGGGACACCCGACAGATGTTCTTC. Protein sequence: CACDRVTGGFTSWDTRQMFF.

This clone was observed a handful of times. Since a much larger clone is just one base distant, this may be a read error. Other DNA sequences of this sample code for an identical CDR3. The J gene is TRDJ3, the V gene TRDV2; D might be TRDD3 (5 bases). This CDR3 has 18 amino acids. CDR1 and CDR2 (germline): GEAIGNYY, EKD. The DNA for the CDR3 is TGTGCCTGTGACACCTTACTGGCTAGCTCCTGGGACACCCGACAGATGTTCTTC. It specifies CACDTLLASSWDTRQMFF.

This clone was detected only a few times. A far larger clone is a single base away, which makes a read error likely. The CDR3 loop reads CACDAAWGLRSWDTRQMFF. CDR3 nucleotides: TGTGCCTGTGACGCCGCCTGGGGGTTGAGATCCTGGGACACCCGACAGATGTTTTTC. The rearrangement joins TRDV2 to TRDJ3, with 7 bases that match TRDD3. The germline CDR1 and CDR2 sequences are GEAIGNYY and EKD. This CDR3 has 19 residues. Trimming took 3 bases from V and 1 from J; bases not matched to a gene: 11.

This clone is medium-sized by share. The chain carries TRDV2 and TRDJ3, with D possibly matching TRDD3 (5 bases). Trimming removed 1 base from V and 0 bases from J, with 12 bases in between. This CDR3 region has 18 residues. Germline CDR1 and CDR2: GEAIGNYY and EKD. In DNA, the CDR3 is TGTGCCTGTGACACGGCGGAGGGGAGCTCCTGGGACACCCGACAGATGTTTTTC. This encodes CACDTAEGSSWDTRQMFF.

Comment on this clone: A read error likely explains why the TCRdb protein, taken from a much larger clone, differs from this DNA's translation at residue 12; the protein shown is translated from the DNA. The chain recombines TRDV2 with TRDJ3; D perhaps matches TRDD3 (6 bases). There are 16 residues in the CDR3. Germline assignment: CDR1 GEAIGNYY and CDR2 EKD. The CDR3 DNA reads as TGTGCCTGTGACACCGTGGACTACTGGGACACCCAACAGATGTTTTTC. This sequence encodes CACDTVDYWDTQQMFF.

About this clone: A read error is the likely source, as a far larger clone sits one nucleotide away. The rearrangement links TRDV2 to TRDJ1; D is possibly TRDD2 or TRDD3 (6 bases each). V dropped 3 bases and J dropped 0 bases, with 19 bases sitting between them. This CDR3 spans 17 amino acids. Germline CDR1 is GEAIGNYY and CDR2 is EKD. The CDR3 loop reads CACDDLPGDLYTDKLIF. CDR3 DNA sequence: TGTGCCTGTGACGACCTTCCGGGGGACTTGTACACCGATAAACTCATCTTT.